This TCR beta chain was identified during a study of cytomegalovirus exposure and HLA in healthy donors. Study in general: Among the 400 or so donors who were genotyped, roughly 76% fell in the genetic ancestry cluster that is associated with self-reported Caucasian donors.

Study-level results: Analysis was carried out at a later point, and it linked a missense DCLRE1C variant to TCR beta V- and J-gene trimming.

A word on this clone: The antigen is unknown.

The study ran its PCR with 60 Vbeta and 13 Jbeta primers. Profiling relied on immunoSEQ multiplex PCR, and the TCRdb table lists in-frame clones only, not all of them. The sample contains about 160,000 clones, around four fifths of which appear only once. This receptor was taken from a female donor in good health and CMV-seronegative. The sample taken for sequencing was PBMCs.

This CDR3 is CASSQDDRVGEKLFF. CDR3 DNA sequence: TGCGCCAGCAGCCAAGATGACAGGGTGGGTGAAAAACTGTTTTTT. The chain has TRBV4-1 and TRBJ1-4; 7 nucleotides match TRBD1. CDR3 size: 15 residues. Germline lookup yields CDR1 MGHRA and CDR2 YSYEKL. With 0 bases clipped from V and 7 bases from J, the junction kept 5 bases outside the gene matches.